The clone carrying this T cell receptor (beta chain) was counted only a few times. Its antigen remains unidentified. Germline CDR1 is LGHNA and CDR2 is YSLEER. The CDR3 has 13 amino acids. Trimming removed 0 bases at V and 6 bases at J, with 7 bases between. This sample was taken from a study of T-cell memory formation after mild COVID-19. Overall study results and limits: Second-wave clones peaking on day 37 lacked confirmed SARS-CoV-2 specificity. Most CD4+ clones that shrank were in CM and EM, while CD8+ ones turned up in EMRA.

It was 5'RACE with constant-segment primers that produced the TCR alpha and TCR beta cDNA libraries, which carried sample barcodes and UMIs. TCRdb used MiXCR to reprocess the 5' RACE reads, holding one entry per CDR3 protein. The sample lists a few hundred thousand distinct CDR3 sequences, roughly a fifth seen once, with over 20% in the top ten. Sequencing was carried out using PBMCs or a T cell subset sorted from them (not recorded which). The clonotype was recovered from a man in his late teens or twenties who had mild COVID-19 (a few samples of this study predate the infection). Cell type and time point are not known. The chain couples TRBV4-3 to TRBJ2-3; D unclear. The CDR3 nucleotides are TGCGCCAGCAGCCAAGAGGGTTGGGATACGCAGTATTTT. It is translated as CASSQEGWDTQYF.